This T cell receptor beta chain was sequenced during a study of blood T cell repertoires in COVID-19. Study overall: T cells, B-cell-depleted T cells, or PBMCs provided the cDNA or gDNA that served as material.

Seattle cases were enrolled at active infection and followed longitudinally. The CDR3 totals 12 residues. Germline V gives CDR1 SGHRS, CDR2 YFSETQ. Trimming took off 7 bases at V and 4 bases at J, with 9 bases between the two ends. Original processing notes: Using reference gene primer amplification, nucleated cell counts were estimated. Some clones are missing from TCRdb's copy, which holds only in-frame ones; the method was immunoSEQ multiplex PCR. V and J calls and clone size are as listed in that table; D and trimming were resolved from the DNA. The data show 300,000 to 450,000 clones, approximately 89% seen once.

Sequencing used peripheral blood. V usage is TRBV5-1 and J usage is TRBJ1-3, with D unclear. The clonotype was recovered from a woman in her 30s with COVID-19, enrolled during active disease. CDR3 residues: CASSSGGNTIYF. The CDR3, as DNA: TGCGCCAGCTCCTCGGGGGGAAACACCATATATTTT.